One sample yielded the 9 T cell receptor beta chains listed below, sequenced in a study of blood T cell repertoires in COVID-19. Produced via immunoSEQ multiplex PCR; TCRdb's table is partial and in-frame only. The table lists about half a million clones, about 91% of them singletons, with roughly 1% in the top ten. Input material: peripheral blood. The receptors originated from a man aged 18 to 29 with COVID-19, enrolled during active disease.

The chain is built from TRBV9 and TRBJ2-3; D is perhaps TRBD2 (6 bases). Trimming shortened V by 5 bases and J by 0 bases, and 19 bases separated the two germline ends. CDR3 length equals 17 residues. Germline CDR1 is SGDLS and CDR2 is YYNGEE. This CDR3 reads CASRPVGTSSSTDTQYF. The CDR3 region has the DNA TGTGCCAGCAGACCCGTTGGGACTTCTTCTAGCACAGATACGCAGTATTTT. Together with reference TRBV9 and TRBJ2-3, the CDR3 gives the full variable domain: DSGVTQTPKHLITATGQRVTLRCSPRSGDLSVYWYQQSLDQGLQFLIQYYNGEERAKGNILERFSAQQFPDLHSELNLSSLELGDSALYFCASRPVGTSSSTDTQYFGPGTRLTVL.

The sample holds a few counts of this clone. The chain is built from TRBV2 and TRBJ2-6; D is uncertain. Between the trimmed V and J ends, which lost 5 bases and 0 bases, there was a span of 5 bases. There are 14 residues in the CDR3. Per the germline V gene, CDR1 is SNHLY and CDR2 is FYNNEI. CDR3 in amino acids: CASSSYSGANVLTF. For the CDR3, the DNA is TGTGCCAGCAGTTCGTACTCTGGGGCCAACGTCCTGACTTTC.

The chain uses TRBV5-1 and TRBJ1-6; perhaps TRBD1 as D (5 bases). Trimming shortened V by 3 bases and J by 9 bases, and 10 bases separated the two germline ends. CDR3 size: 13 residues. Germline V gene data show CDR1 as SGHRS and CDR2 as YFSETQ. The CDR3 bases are TGCGCCAGCAGCTCTGGACAATTTTCACCCCTCCACTTT. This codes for CASSSGQFSPLHF. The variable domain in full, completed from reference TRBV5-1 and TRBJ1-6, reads KAGVTQTPRYLIKTRGQQVTLSCSPISGHRSVSWYQQTPGQGLQFLFEYFSETQRNKGNFPGRFSGRQFSNSRSEMNVSTLELGDSALYLCASSSGQFSPLHFGNGTRLTVT.

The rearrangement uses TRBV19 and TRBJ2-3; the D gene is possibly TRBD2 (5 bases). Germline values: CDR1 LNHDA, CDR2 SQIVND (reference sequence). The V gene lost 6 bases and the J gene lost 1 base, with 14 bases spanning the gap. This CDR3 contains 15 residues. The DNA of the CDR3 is TGTGCCAGTAGGGGTTGGCGGGCAGGCACAGATACGCAGTATTTT. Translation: CASRGWRAGTDTQYF.

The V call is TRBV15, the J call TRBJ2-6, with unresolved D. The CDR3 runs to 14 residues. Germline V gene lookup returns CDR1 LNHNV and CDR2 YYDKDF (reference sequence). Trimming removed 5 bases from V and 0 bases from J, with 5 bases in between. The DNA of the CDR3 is TGTGCCACCAGCTCCTACTCTGGGGCCAACGTCCTGACTTTC. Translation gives CATSSYSGANVLTF.

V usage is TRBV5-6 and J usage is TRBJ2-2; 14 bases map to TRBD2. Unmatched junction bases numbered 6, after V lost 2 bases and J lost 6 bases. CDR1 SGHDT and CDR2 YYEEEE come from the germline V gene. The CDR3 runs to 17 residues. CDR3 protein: CASSLGLAGGGAGELFF. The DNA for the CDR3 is TGTGCCAGCAGCTTAGGACTAGCGGGGGGAGGCGCCGGGGAGCTGTTTTTT.

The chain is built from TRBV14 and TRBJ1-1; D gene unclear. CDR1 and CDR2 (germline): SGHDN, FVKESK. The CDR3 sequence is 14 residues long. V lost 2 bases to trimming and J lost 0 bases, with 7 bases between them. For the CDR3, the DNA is TGTGCCAGCAGCCAATTAATCGTGAACACTGAAGCTTTCTTT. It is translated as CASSQLIVNTEAFF. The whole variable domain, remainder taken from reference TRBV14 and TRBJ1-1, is EAGVTQFPSHSVIEKGQTVTLRCDPISGHDNLYWYRRVMGKEIKFLLHFVKESKQDESGMPNNRFLAERTGGTYSTLKVQPAELEDSGVYFCASSQLIVNTEAFFGQGTRLTVV.

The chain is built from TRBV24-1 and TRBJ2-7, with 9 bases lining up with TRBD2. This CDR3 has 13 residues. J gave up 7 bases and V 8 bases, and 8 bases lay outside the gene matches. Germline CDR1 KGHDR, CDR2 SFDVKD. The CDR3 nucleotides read TGTGCCACCAAAAGAGCGGGAGGAGAAGAGCAGTACTTC. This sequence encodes CATKRAGGEEQYF.

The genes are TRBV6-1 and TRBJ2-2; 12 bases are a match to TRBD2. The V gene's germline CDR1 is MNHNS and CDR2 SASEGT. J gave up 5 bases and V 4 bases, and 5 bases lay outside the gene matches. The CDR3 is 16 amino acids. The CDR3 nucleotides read TGTGCCAGCAGTGGTCTAGCGGGGGGGCAAACCGGGGAGCTGTTTTTT. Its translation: CASSGLAGGQTGELFF.